This T cell receptor beta chain was sequenced during a study of response to subunit inactivated influenza vaccine (dated 2018 in TCRdb). About the investigation overall: Deep quantitative profiling of the T cell receptor repertoire was used in the study to follow responses to a trivalent subunit inactivated influenza vaccine. The investigation overall reported the following: It was suggested by the authors that each seasonal influenza vaccination may recruit only a limited number of new T cells.

Trimming at the junction amounts to 1 base on V and 8 bases on J, and the germline ends lie 9 bases apart. The CDR3 measures 13 amino acids from cysteine to phenylalanine. The entry retains the CDR3 DNA only, 39 bases that are in frame from base 1. CDR1 and CDR2 are drawn from the germline V gene (reference sequence): LNHNV, YYDKDF. Libraries were constructed by RT-PCR. The sequencer listed for this sample is Illumina HiSeq 2500. Starting from the raw public reads, TCRdb applied fastp trimming at Q25, assembled clones with MiXCR and retained in-frame beta chains. Entries are consolidated by CDR3 protein sequence, retaining the most common genes and DNA. This sample lists 500,000 to 550,000 distinct CDR3 sequences; around 7.9% were detected once. The ten largest clones represent over 10% of the sample. As for this clonotype: Its antigen is currently not known. Nothing much larger sits one base from this clone, and base qualities are not available.

This sequence was found in a man aged 45 to 75 who received an inactivated influenza vaccine. Donor details come from another sample of the same person, matched by shared clones. The sequenced sample was PBMCs from blood, obtained approximately 25 months after vaccination. The V and J genes are TRBV15 and TRBJ2-4, with no confidently assigned D gene. CDR3 reads: CATSRVGLDIQYF. The sequenced DNA is TGTGCCACCAGCAGAGTTGGGTTGGACATTCAGTACTTC.